This T cell receptor (beta chain) was recovered during a study of shared clonotypes between healthy human individuals. Naive CD8 cells, CD45RO-negative and positively selected for CCR7, excluded terminally differentiated effector memory CD45RA+ cells. The CDR3 contains 14 residues. Deletions cut 4 bases from V and 3 bases from J, with 11 bases between. Germline assignment: CDR1 PRHDT and CDR2 FYEKMQ (reference sequence). This table comes from immunoSEQ multiplex PCR, and its TCRdb copy is limited to in-frame clones, with some not included. The sample records about 1,800,000 clones, about 95% being singletons.

This clonotype was obtained from a man aged 18 to 35 in good health. The material sequenced was naive CD8+ T cells sorted from blood. The chain recombines TRBV13 with TRBJ2-3; no reliable D call. As DNA, the CDR3 is TGTGCCAGCAGCTATGGAGTAGCAACAGATACGCAGTATTTT. Amino acids: CASSYGVATDTQYF.